The T cell receptor (beta chain) described here comes from a study of blood T cell repertoires in COVID-19. Turning to the study itself: The United States, Italy and Spain supplied acute and convalescent COVID-19 samples. T cells, B-cell-depleted T cells, or PBMCs provided the cDNA or gDNA that served as material.

Those enrolled in Seattle joined during active infection and were followed longitudinally afterward. The authors' processing: Scientists estimated how many nucleated cells there were by amplifying reference gene primers. The assay was immunoSEQ multiplex PCR, and TCRdb's table has in-frame clones only and misses some. That table gives V, J and clone size, and the DNA gave D and trimming. The table lists 310,000 or so clones, approximately 91% of them singletons, with about 11% in the top ten. V was shortened by 4 bases and J by 0 bases, with 7 bases between the two germline ends. Germline V gives CDR1 GTSNPN, CDR2 SVGIG (reference sequence). CDR3 length equals 13 residues.

The rearrangement uses TRBV30 and TRBJ2-4; D possibly corresponds to TRBD2 (5 bases). The origin of this receptor is a woman in her 30s with COVID-19, enrolled during active disease. Sample: peripheral blood. The CDR3 nucleotides read TGTGCCTGGACGGAGGTAGCCAAAAACATTCAGTACTTC. This codes for CAWTEVAKNIQYF.